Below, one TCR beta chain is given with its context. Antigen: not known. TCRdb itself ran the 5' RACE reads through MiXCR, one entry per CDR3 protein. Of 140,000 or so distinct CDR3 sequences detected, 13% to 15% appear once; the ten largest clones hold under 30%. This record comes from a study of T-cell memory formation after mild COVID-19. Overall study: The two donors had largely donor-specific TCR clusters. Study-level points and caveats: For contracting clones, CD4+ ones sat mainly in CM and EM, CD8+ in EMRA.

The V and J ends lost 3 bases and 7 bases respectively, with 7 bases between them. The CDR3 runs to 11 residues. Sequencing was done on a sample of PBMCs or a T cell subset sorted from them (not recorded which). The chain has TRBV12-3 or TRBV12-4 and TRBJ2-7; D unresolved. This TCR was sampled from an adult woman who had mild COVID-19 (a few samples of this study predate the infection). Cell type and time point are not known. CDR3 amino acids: CASSFSPEQYF. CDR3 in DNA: TGTGCCAGCAGTTTCTCACCGGAGCAGTACTTC.